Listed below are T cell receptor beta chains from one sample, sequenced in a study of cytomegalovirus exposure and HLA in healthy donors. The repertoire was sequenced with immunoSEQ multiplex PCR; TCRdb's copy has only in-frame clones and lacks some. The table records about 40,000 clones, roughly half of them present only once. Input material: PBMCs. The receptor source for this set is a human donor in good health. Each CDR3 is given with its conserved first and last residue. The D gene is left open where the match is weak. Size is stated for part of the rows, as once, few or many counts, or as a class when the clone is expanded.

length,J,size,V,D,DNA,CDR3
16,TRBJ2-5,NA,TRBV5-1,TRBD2,TGCGCCAGCAGCTTGGCTAGCGGGAGACCGGCGGAGACCCAGTACTTC,CASSLASGRPAETQYF
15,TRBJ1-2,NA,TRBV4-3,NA,TGCGCCAGCAGCCAGAGAACGGACGGGGTGTCGGGCTACACCTTC,CASSQRTDGVSGYTF
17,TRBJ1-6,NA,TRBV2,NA,TGTGCCAGCAGTGAAGGGAGGGTTTGGTCCTATAATTCACCCCTCCACTTT,CASSEGRVWSYNSPLHF
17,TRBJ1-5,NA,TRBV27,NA,TGTGCCAGCAGCCCCTATCAGGACTCCTGGAGGAATCAGCCCCAGCATTTT,CASSPYQDSWRNQPQHF
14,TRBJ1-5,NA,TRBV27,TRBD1,TGTGCCAGCTCAGGGGGTAATAGCAATCAGCCCCAGCATTTT,CASSGGNSNQPQHF
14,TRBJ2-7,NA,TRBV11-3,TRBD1,TGTGCCAGCAGCAGAAGCCTAGGGGGCGGCGAGCAGTACTTC,CASSRSLGGGEQYF
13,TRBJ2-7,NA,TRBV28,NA,TGTGCCAGCAGTCCCCTAGGCTCCTACGAGCAGTACTTC,CASSPLGSYEQYF
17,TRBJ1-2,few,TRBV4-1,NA,TGCGCCAGCAGTCCTACTACGATTCGACGCACTAACTATGGCTACACCTTC,CASSPTTIRRTNYGYTF
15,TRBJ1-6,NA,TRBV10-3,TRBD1,TGTGCCATCAGGATGGACAGGGAGGATAATTCACCCCTCCACTTT,CAIRMDREDNSPLHF
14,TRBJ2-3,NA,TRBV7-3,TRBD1,TGTGCCAGCAGCTTAAGTGAGGGGGCGGGTACGCAGTATTTT,CASSLSEGAGTQYF
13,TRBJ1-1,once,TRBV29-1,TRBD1,TGCAGCTACCGACAGGGGGGGAACACTGAAGCTTTCTTT,CSYRQGGNTEAFF
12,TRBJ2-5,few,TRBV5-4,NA,TGTGCCAGTACAGGGGGGGAAGAGACCCAGTACTTC,CASTGGEETQYF
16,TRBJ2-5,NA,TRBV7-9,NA,TGTGCCAGCAGCTTACGGGGGATTGGGGGGCAAGAGACCCAGTACTTC,CASSLRGIGGQETQYF